The sequence of this TCR beta chain was determined in a study of T cell repertoires in cytomegalovirus infection. TCRdb itself ran the reads through MiXCR, one entry per CDR3 protein. This table has fewer than 950,000 distinct CDR3 sequences, less than 35% appearing once. This clonotype was detected only a few times. The antigen remains undetermined. The sequencing used cultured CD8+ T cells from PBMCs, collected from culture after CMV antigen stimulation. This sequence originates from a human donor in good health (CMV status not recorded). Some clones in this sample may be carry-over from other donors' samples.

The CDR3, as DNA: TGTGCCAGCGGGGGGCATCTTGAACTCTACGAGCAGTACTTC. This gives the protein CASGGHLELYEQYF. J is TRBJ2-7 and V is TRBV6-1; TRBD1 or TRBD2 may be the D gene (6 bases each). The germline CDR1 and CDR2 sequences are MNHNS and SASEGT. CDR3 length equals 14 residues. Deletions cut 8 bases from V and 3 bases from J, with 17 bases between.